These 27 T cell receptor beta chains came from one sample sequenced in a study of blood T cell repertoires in COVID-19. Libraries were prepared by immunoSEQ multiplex PCR; TCRdb keeps only in-frame clonotypes and omits some of them. The sample holds about 46,000 clones; 75% to 90% are singletons and the top ten take around 30%. Sequencing used peripheral blood. The source of these receptors is a woman over 75 with COVID-19, enrolled during active disease.

The CDR3, as DNA: TGTGCCAGCAGCAAAGATATGTTGGATCGGGAGGGCAGTTCACCCCTCCACTTT. It encodes CASSKDMLDREGSSPLHF. The chain couples TRBV21-1 to TRBJ1-6. TRBV21-1 is a listed pseudogene. This CDR3 is built from 18 residues.

This sequence joins TRBV25-1 and TRBJ2-1; TRBD2 matches 7 bases. Trimming at V came to 0 bases and at J to 2 bases, leaving 10 bases not matched to a gene. Germline V lookup: CDR1 MGHDK, CDR2 SYGVNS. The CDR3 is 18 residues long. The CDR3 region is CASSEYGASGGAYNEQFF. Written as DNA, the CDR3 is TGTGCCAGCAGTGAATATGGGGCTAGCGGAGGGGCCTACAATGAGCAGTTCTTC.

V gene TRBV6-2 or TRBV6-3 combines with J gene TRBJ2-7; 7 nucleotides line up with TRBD1. The germline gives CDR1 MNHEY, CDR2 SVGEGT. The V gene end was trimmed by 4 bases and the J gene end by 5 bases; junction bases not matched to a gene: 8. There are 14 residues in the CDR3. This CDR3 reads CASSSGQVADEQYF. The CDR3 bases are TGTGCCAGCAGTTCTGGACAGGTGGCAGACGAGCAGTACTTC.

The rearrangement links TRBV9 to TRBJ2-2; 10 nucleotides match TRBD2. With 0 bases clipped from V and 7 bases from J, the junction kept 15 bases outside the gene matches. The CDR3 consists of 19 residues. From germline, CDR1 is SGDLS and CDR2 YYNGEE. The CDR3 loop reads CASSVVWREREGAGGELFF. As DNA, the CDR3 is TGTGCCAGCAGCGTAGTGTGGCGGGAGCGGGAGGGCGCAGGCGGGGAGCTGTTTTTT. Using reference TRBV9 and TRBJ2-2 for the parts outside the CDR3, the full variable domain is DSGVTQTPKHLITATGQRVTLRCSPRSGDLSVYWYQQSLDQGLQFLIQYYNGEERAKGNILERFSAQQFPDLHSELNLSSLELGDSALYFCASSVVWREREGAGGELFFGEGSRLTVL.

V is TRBV3-1 (or the pseudogene TRBV3-2) and J is TRBJ1-2, with a tentative D call TRBD1 (6 bases). The CDR3 is made up of 15 amino acids. Germline-derived CDR1 and CDR2 are LGHDT and YNNKEL (reference sequence). V shed 1 base and J shed 3 bases, with 12 bases lying between them. CDR3 DNA: TGTGCCAGCAGCCAAGGCTCAGGGGCCTACTATGGCTACACCTTC. Translating gives CASSQGSGAYYGYTF.

The chain links TRBV5-4 to TRBJ1-2; no clear D gene. This CDR3 region has 13 residues. The V end lost 3 bases, the J end lost 4 bases, and 10 bases lay between the germline ends. The germline V gene encodes CDR1 SGHNT and CDR2 YYREEE (reference sequence). In DNA form, the CDR3 reads TGTGCCAGCAGCTGGATGGAGAGCTATGGCTACACCTTC. Its protein is CASSWMESYGYTF.

This chain uses TRBV28 with TRBJ2-1; TRBD1 matches 10 bases. Trimming at V came to 6 bases and at J to 8 bases, leaving 10 bases not matched to a gene. Germline V gene sequence: CDR1 MDHEN, CDR2 SYDVKM. The CDR3 length is 15 residues. The CDR3: CASRKAGQGGHEQFF. The DNA of the CDR3 is TGTGCCAGCAGGAAGGCCGGACAGGGGGGGCATGAGCAGTTCTTC.

The chain links TRBV29-1 to TRBJ2-3; tentative D call: TRBD2 (5 bases). The CDR3 has 15 amino acids. Trimming took off 6 bases at V and 2 bases at J, with 18 bases between the two ends. Germline CDR1 SQVTM, CDR2 ANQGSEA. The CDR3 reads CSVGSASRPTDTQYF. In DNA form, the CDR3 reads TGCAGCGTGGGGTCGGCTAGCCGGCCCACAGATACGCAGTATTTT.

The V and J genes are TRBV5-1 and TRBJ1-2; 11 nucleotides agree with TRBD1. Germline CDR1 reads SGHRS; CDR2 reads YFSETQ. The length of the CDR3 is 15 residues. The ends lost 0 bases at V and 4 bases at J; junction bases unmatched: 2. Here the CDR3 reads CASSLEGQGGYGYTF. For the CDR3, the DNA is TGCGCCAGCAGCTTGGAGGGACAGGGGGGCTATGGCTACACCTTC.

The J gene is TRBJ2-1, the V gene TRBV18; 8 bases agree with TRBD2. V trimming: 4 bases; J trimming: 9 bases; junction bases outside the gene matches: 14. The germline V gene encodes CDR1 KGHSH and CDR2 LQKENI. There are 16 residues in the CDR3. CDR3 DNA sequence: TGTGCCAGCTCACGGCCTTCGGGGGGGCCGGGAGGTGAGCAGTTCTTC. Translated: CASSRPSGGPGGEQFF. Looking up the rest from reference TRBV18 and TRBJ2-1 gives the full variable domain: NAGVMQNPRHLVRRRGQEARLRCSPMKGHSHVYWYRQLPEEGLKFMVYLQKENIIDESGMPKERFSAEFPKEGPSILRIQQVVRGDSAAYFCASSRPSGGPGGEQFFGPGTRLTVL.

This sequence joins TRBV5-1 and TRBJ2-7; 8 nucleotides agree with TRBD2. Trimming removed 7 bases from V and 1 base from J; junction bases left unmatched: 7. Germline assignment: CDR1 SGHRS and CDR2 YFSETQ. CDR3 length: 14 residues. The CDR3 sequence: CASGTSGNSYEQYF. CDR3 coding DNA: TGCGCCAGCGGTACTAGCGGTAATTCCTACGAGCAGTACTTC.

The V call is TRBV5-5, the J call TRBJ2-1; 8 bases line up with TRBD2. This CDR3 contains 17 residues. The V and J ends lost 5 bases and 7 bases, in that order; junction bases with no gene match: 17. CDR1 and CDR2 from the germline V gene are SGHKS and YYEKEE (reference sequence). CDR3 in DNA: TGTGCCAGCAGTCCGAAAAGTTCGGGAGGGCCCTCAAATGAGCAGTTCTTC. The encoded protein is CASSPKSSGGPSNEQFF.

This chain's CDR3 is CASSLDLSGRALSYEQYF. CDR3 coding DNA: TGCGCCAGCAGCTTGGATCTTAGCGGGAGGGCCCTCTCCTACGAGCAGTACTTC. The V and J genes are TRBV5-1 and TRBJ2-7, with 11 nucleotides matching TRBD2. The germline gives CDR1 SGHRS, CDR2 YFSETQ. CDR3 length: 18 residues. Germline trimming cut 0 bases from V and 0 bases from J; bases unmatched to any gene: 8.

The chain couples TRBV5-1 to TRBJ1-4; unclear D gene. V gave up 5 bases and J gave up 6 bases, with 14 bases separating them. Looked up from germline, CDR1 is SGHRS and CDR2 is YFSETQ. This CDR3 is 14 amino acids long. The CDR3 sequence: CASREGAQDEKLFF. The CDR3 region has the DNA TGCGCCAGCAGAGAGGGAGCCCAAGATGAAAAACTGTTTTTT.

The chain employs TRBV6-1 and TRBJ1-2; 11 bases align to TRBD1. Per the germline V gene, CDR1 is MNHNS and CDR2 is SASEGT. This CDR3 region has 15 residues. Trimming cost V 2 bases and J 4 bases; bases outside gene matches: 3. The DNA of the CDR3 is TGTGCCAGCAGTGAAACCGGACAGGGGGCCTATGGCTACACCTTC. It translates to CASSETGQGAYGYTF.

This clone appeared a single time. The genes are TRBV2 and TRBJ1-1; D gene ambiguous. The V end was cut by 4 bases, the J end by 3 bases, with 9 bases between. Germline V lookup: CDR1 SNHLY, CDR2 FYNNEI. CDR3 length: 13 amino acids. CDR3 nucleotide sequence: TGTGCCAGCAGTGTCAGGCAGGACACTGAAGCTTTCTTT. Its translation: CASSVRQDTEAFF.

The chain employs TRBV27 and TRBJ2-5; TRBD2 agrees at 8 bases. Germline CDR1 is MNHEY and CDR2 is SMNVEV (reference sequence). V gave up 4 bases and J gave up 5 bases; unmatched junction bases: 3. The CDR3 loop spans 13 amino acids. The CDR3 protein is CASSSRGGETQYF. The CDR3 nucleotides are TGTGCCAGCAGTTCCCGGGGGGGGGAGACCCAGTACTTC.

The gene calls are TRBV18 and TRBJ2-5; 7 nucleotides line up with TRBD1. CDR1 and CDR2 from the germline V gene are KGHSH and LQKENI. J lost 5 bases, V lost 0 bases, and 3 bases had no gene match. The CDR3 runs to 14 residues. The CDR3, as DNA: TGTGCCAGCTCACCACCGGGGACAGCGGAGACCCAGTACTTC. Encoded protein: CASSPPGTAETQYF.

The rearrangement links TRBV5-5 to TRBJ1-2; TRBD1 matches at 7 bases. The V gene end was trimmed by 4 bases and the J gene end by 5 bases; junction bases not matched to a gene: 5. Germline lookup yields CDR1 SGHKS and CDR2 YYEKEE (reference sequence). CDR3 size: 13 residues. The CDR3 DNA follows: TGTGCCAGCAGCACGGGACAGTTATATGGCTACACCTTC. This encodes CASSTGQLYGYTF.

The chain is built from TRBV11-2 and TRBJ1-6, with TRBD1 matching 8 bases. The length of the CDR3 is 15 residues. Germline CDR1 reads SGHAT; CDR2 reads FQNNGV. V lost 5 bases to trimming and J lost 11 bases; unmatched junction nucleotides: 11. The CDR3 DNA reads as TGTGCCAGCAGCCCACTACGGACAGGGTCACCACCCCTCCACTTT. It yields the protein CASSPLRTGSPPLHF.

The genes are TRBV5-1 and TRBJ1-1, with a possible D match to TRBD1 (6 bases). Trimming removed 5 bases at V and 5 bases at J, with 10 bases between. This CDR3 comprises 12 residues. Germline V gene sequence: CDR1 SGHRS, CDR2 YFSETQ. The CDR3 DNA is TGCGCCAGCAGGAGGGGACAAACTGAAGCTTTCTTT. Translation: CASRRGQTEAFF.

V and J are TRBV5-8 and TRBJ2-3; 12 bases are shared with TRBD2. Germline V CDR1 and CDR2: SGHTS, YDEGEE. Losses at the gene ends were 4 bases for V and 1 base for J; bases not matched to a gene: 1. The CDR3 loop spans 15 amino acids. The CDR3 here is CASSRTSGGTDTQYF. In DNA, the CDR3 is TGTGCCAGCAGCCGGACTAGCGGGGGCACAGATACGCAGTATTTT.

The chain carries TRBV7-6 and TRBJ2-5; D possibly corresponds to TRBD2 (5 bases). Between the trimmed V and J ends, which lost 2 bases and 0 bases, there was a span of 7 bases. Germline V gives CDR1 SGHVS, CDR2 FNYEAQ. The CDR3 runs 14 residues. The CDR3 DNA reads TGTGCCAGCAGCTTATCGGGAAACCAAGAGACCCAGTACTTC. This encodes CASSLSGNQETQYF. Full variable domain (missing parts from reference TRBV7-6 and TRBJ2-5): GAGVSQSPRYKVTKRGQDVALRCDPISGHVSLYWYRQALGQGPEFLTYFNYEAQQDKSGLPNDRFSAERPEGSISTLTIQRTEQRDSAMYRCASSLSGNQETQYFGPGTRLLVL.

The chain employs TRBV27 and TRBJ2-7; 8 nucleotides align to TRBD2. The germline gives CDR1 MNHEY, CDR2 SMNVEV (reference sequence). CDR3 length: 15 residues. The trim removed 7 bases at V and 2 bases at J, leaving 10 bases unmatched. CDR3 region: CASNSIAGPTYEQYF. CDR3 nucleotide sequence: TGTGCCAGCAATTCTATAGCGGGACCCACCTACGAGCAGTACTTC.

This clone was detected only once. The chain joins TRBV9 to TRBJ2-1, with 11 bases fitting TRBD2. Germline lookup yields CDR1 SGDLS and CDR2 YYNGEE. V dropped 1 base and J dropped 8; count of bases not matched to a gene: 11. This CDR3 contains 17 residues. The CDR3 region has the DNA TGTGCCAGCAGCGTAACTCTAAGACTAGCGGGGTTGGATGAGCAGTTCTTC. Protein: CASSVTLRLAGLDEQFF.

The V gene is TRBV19, the J gene TRBJ2-3; D may be TRBD1 (5 bases). Germline V CDR1 and CDR2: LNHDA, SQIVND (reference sequence). V shed 8 bases and J shed 0 bases, with 12 bases lying between them. The CDR3 has 14 residues. The CDR3 reads CASGAGPSTDTQYF. DNA for the CDR3: TGTGCCAGTGGGGCAGGACCTAGCACAGATACGCAGTATTTT. The whole variable domain, filled in from reference TRBV19 and TRBJ2-3, reads DGGITQSPKYLFRKEGQNVTLSCEQNLNHDAMYWYRQDPGQGLRLIYYSQIVNDFQKGDIAEGYSVSREKKESFPLTVTSAQKNPTAFYLCASGAGPSTDTQYFGPGTRLTVL.

The chain has TRBV28 and TRBJ2-5, with D perhaps TRBD1 (5 bases). V lost 5 bases and J 1 base, leaving 8 bases between the germline ends. The germline V gene encodes CDR1 MDHEN and CDR2 SYDVKM. The CDR3 is 13 amino acids. The CDR3 nucleotides are TGTGCCAGCAGTCTGACAGTCCAAGAGACCCAGTACTTC. It is translated as CASSLTVQETQYF.